These T cell receptor beta chains were read from a single sample in a study of CD8+ T cells in alopecia areata. Assay: immunoSEQ multiplex PCR; the TCRdb copy retains only in-frame clones and omits some. The repertoire holds about 150,000 clones, with around 71% as singletons. The specimen comprised CD4+ T cells sorted from blood, sampled at week 4, from a patient treated with tofacitinib. The origin of the receptors is a human donor with alopecia areata. Both conserved end residues are part of each CDR3. The D gene is left open where the match is weak. Only some rows state a clone size, as once, few, many or a class for expanded clones.

d_gene	j_gene	abundance	v_gene	CDR3aa	CDR3nt
NA	TRBJ1-4	few	TRBV6-6	CASSITGARGELFF	TGTGCCAGCAGTATAACAGGTGCCAGAGGAGAACTGTTTTTT
TRBD2	TRBJ2-3	NA	TRBV5-1	CASSFLAGGRTDTQYF	TGCGCCAGCAGCTTTTTAGCGGGGGGCCGCACAGATACGCAGTATTTT
TRBD1	TRBJ2-7	NA	TRBV5-4	CASSSDRDSYEQYF	TGTGCCAGCAGTTCAGACAGGGACTCCTACGAGCAGTACTTC
NA	TRBJ2-1	NA	TRBV5-1	CASSVRNPRDEQFF	TGCGCCAGCAGTGTCCGGAACCCTCGGGATGAGCAGTTCTTC
TRBD1	TRBJ1-2	NA	TRBV30	CAWQKKQGALIYGYTF	TGTGCCTGGCAAAAAAAACAGGGGGCATTAATCTATGGCTACACCTTC
TRBD2	TRBJ2-1	few	TRBV5-1	CASSWGGNSYNEQFF	TGCGCCAGCAGCTGGGGGGGAAACTCCTACAATGAGCAGTTCTTC
NA	TRBJ1-1	NA	TRBV5-6	CASSLGGQVEDGAFF	TGTGCCAGCAGCTTGGGTGGGCAGGTTGAGGACGGTGCTTTCTTT
NA	TRBJ1-2	NA	TRBV29-1	CSVGAGVNYGYTF	TGCAGCGTTGGGGCGGGTGTCAACTATGGCTACACCTTC
NA	TRBJ2-1	NA	TRBV6-1	CAGEVGTPGTGEQFF	TGTGCCGGAGAAGTCGGGACTCCCGGTACAGGGGAGCAGTTCTTC
NA	TRBJ1-3	few	TRBV5-4	CASSLKGDITIYF	TGTGCCAGCAGCTTGAAAGGGGATATCACCATATATTTT
NA	TRBJ2-5	NA	TRBV7-2	CASSVTGIAGGTQYF	TGTGCCAGCAGCGTGACCGGGATAGCTGGCGGGACCCAGTACTTC
TRBD1	TRBJ1-1	few	TRBV30	CAWRPQDRVNTEAFF	TGTGCCTGGAGACCCCAGGACAGGGTGAACACTGAAGCTTTCTTT
NA	TRBJ2-1	NA	TRBV5-1	CASSLLLAVGDEQFF	TGCGCCAGCAGCTTGCTACTAGCTGTCGGGGATGAGCAGTTCTTC
NA	TRBJ2-1	NA	TRBV9	CASSVSSGHMNEQFF	TGTGCCAGCAGCGTAAGTAGCGGCCATATGAATGAGCAGTTCTTC
NA	TRBJ2-2	NA	TRBV15	CATSRTVNTGELFF	TGTGCCACCAGCAGGACGGTTAACACCGGGGAGCTGTTTTTT
TRBD1	TRBJ2-7	NA	TRBV30	CAWDRGSSYEQYF	TGTGCCTGGGACAGGGGTAGCTCCTACGAGCAGTACTTC
NA	TRBJ2-1	NA	TRBV29-1	CSVGTAFF	TGCAGCGTTGGGACAGCGTTCTTC
NA	TRBJ2-2	NA	TRBV7-2	CASSFLRLNTGELFF	TGTGCCAGCAGCTTTTTGAGGCTGAACACCGGGGAGCTGTTTTTT
NA	TRBJ2-3	NA	TRBV4-2	CASSQDGADTQYF	TGTGCCAGCAGCCAAGATGGGGCAGATACGCAGTATTTT
TRBD2	TRBJ2-7	NA	TRBV7-2	CASSFDGLGEQYF	TGTGCCAGCAGCTTCGATGGACTAGGCGAGCAGTACTTC
NA	TRBJ1-1	NA	TRBV29-1	CSVSLGQGGTEAFF	TGCAGCGTTTCCTTAGGGCAGGGAGGTACTGAAGCTTTCTTT
TRBD2	TRBJ2-7	NA	TRBV11-3	CASSSGTSGGSLYEQYF	TGTGCCAGCAGCAGCGGGACTAGCGGGGGGTCTCTCTACGAGCAGTACTTC
NA	TRBJ1-2	NA	TRBV30	CAWSPGVGYTF	TGTGCCTGGAGCCCAGGGGTTGGCTACACCTTC
TRBD1	TRBJ1-2	NA	TRBV30	CAWSGGRTGRSAHGYTF	TGTGCCTGGAGTGGAGGGAGGACAGGGCGCTCAGCCCATGGCTACACCTTC
NA	TRBJ1-1	NA	TRBV30	CAWRQGENTEAFF	TGTGCCTGGAGGCAAGGGGAGAACACTGAAGCTTTCTTT
NA	TRBJ1-2	once	TRBV5-1	CASALVGVADGYTF	TGCGCCAGCGCCCTTGTCGGGGTGGCGGATGGCTACACCTTC
NA	TRBJ2-4	NA	TRBV29-1	CSARYSLAKNIQYF	TGCAGCGCTAGGTACTCTCTAGCCAAAAACATTCAGTACTTC
NA	TRBJ1-6	NA	TRBV18	CASSPVGGISPLHF	TGTGCCAGCTCACCGGTAGGGGGAATTTCACCCCTCCACTTT
TRBD1	TRBJ2-7	few	TRBV30	CAWGTGPYEQYF	TGTGCCTGGGGGACAGGGCCCTACGAGCAGTACTTC
TRBD1	TRBJ2-5	NA	TRBV15	CATSRRGRQGLQETQYF	TGTGCCACCAGCAGAAGGGGGCGGCAGGGCCTCCAAGAGACCCAGTACTTC
NA	TRBJ2-7	NA	TRBV7-9	CASNREPYEQYF	TGTGCCAGCAACCGGGAGCCCTACGAGCAGTACTTC
NA	TRBJ1-1	few	TRBV4-2	CASSQLDRALEAFF	TGTGCCAGCAGCCAACTGGACAGAGCCCTTGAAGCTTTCTTT
TRBD1	TRBJ1-1	NA	TRBV6-5	CASSYTGDTEAFF	TGTGCCAGCAGTTATACAGGGGACACTGAAGCTTTCTTT
NA	TRBJ2-3	once	TRBV29-1	CSVLTSSTDTQYF	TGCAGCGTCTTGACATCTAGCACAGATACGCAGTATTTT
TRBD1	TRBJ1-6	NA	TRBV5-4	CASSPGQGVTGPLHF	TGTGCCAGCAGCCCGGGACAGGGGGTAACCGGACCCCTCCACTTT
NA	TRBJ2-4	few	TRBV4-3	CASSLNDRIQYF	TGCGCCAGCAGCCTGAATGATCGGATTCAGTACTTC
NA	TRBJ2-2	NA	TRBV30	CAWSPLTNTGELFF	TGTGCCTGGAGTCCCCTCACGAACACCGGGGAGCTGTTTTTT